This T cell receptor (beta chain) was captured in a study of T cell repertoires in cytomegalovirus infection. Overall study: Matching HLA type, along with CMV infection, was indicated by public TCR beta signatures.

TCRdb fed the reads into MiXCR, producing one record per CDR3 protein. The table lists 110,000 to 150,000 distinct CDR3 sequences, over 30% of them singletons. The CDR3 is made up of 15 amino acids. Germline V gene lookup returns CDR1 MNHNS and CDR2 SASEGT. With 1 base removed from V and 6 bases from J, the gap between germline ends came to 13 bases. This clonotype came up a few times. Antigen: not known. The sequence came from a human donor in good health (CMV status not recorded). Some clones in this sample may be carry-over from other donors' samples. J is TRBJ1-5 and V is TRBV6-1; D gene uncertain. Sequencing used CD8+ T cells from cultured PBMCs, obtained from culture after CMV antigen stimulation. DNA for the CDR3: TGTGCCAGCAGTGAAGAGTGGATAGGACTTCAGCCCCAGCATTTT. It is translated as CASSEEWIGLQPQHF.